This is a list of T cell receptor beta chains from one sample in a study of blood T cells in healthy people across ages. TCRdb itself ran the 5' RACE reads through MiXCR, one entry per CDR3 protein. The table records roughly 800,000 distinct CDR3 sequences, roughly 60% of them present only once. The sequenced sample consisted of blood. The receptor source for this set is a man aged 30-40 years in good health. The CDR3 runs from the conserved cysteine through the conserved F or W. The D gene is left open where the match is weak. Clone size is not always given. Where it is, it says once, few, many or a class for expanded clones.

>TRBD2|TRBV12-3/TRBV12-4|.|TRBJ2-3
CASSFVLASRTDTQYF
TGTGCCAGCAGTTTCGTACTAGCGAGCCGCACAGATACGCAGTATTTT
>.|TRBV20-1|.|TRBJ1-2
CSASLVRTEKSGYTF
TGCAGTGCTTCCTTAGTTCGGACAGAAAAAAGTGGCTACACCTTC
>.|TRBV10-3|.|TRBJ1-2
CAISESGWGYTF
TGTGCCATCAGTGAGTCGGGTTGGGGCTACACCTTC
>TRBD1|TRBV10-3|few|TRBJ2-7
CAILTGSYEQYF
TGTGCCATACTGACAGGGTCCTACGAGCAGTACTTC
>.|TRBV11-2|.|TRBJ2-7
CASSTRPGRELPYEQYF
TGTGCCAGCAGCACCCGACCGGGACGGGAACTTCCCTACGAGCAGTACTTC
>TRBD2|TRBV12-3/TRBV12-4|.|TRBJ2-5
CASERQAGVEQYF
TGTGCCAGCGAAAGACAAGCGGGAGTTGAGCAGTACTTC
>TRBD2|TRBV7-2|.|TRBJ2-1
CASSLFGLAVDEQFF
TGTGCCAGCAGCTTATTTGGACTAGCAGTCGATGAGCAGTTCTTC
>.|TRBV9|.|TRBJ2-6
CASSTHLIGTGANVLTF
TGTGCCAGCAGCACCCACCTTATAGGAACTGGGGCCAACGTCCTGACTTTC
>.|TRBV7-9|few|TRBJ2-7
CASSLPGEGGPKDYEQYF
TGTGCCAGCAGCTTACCGGGAGAGGGGGGCCCCAAGGATTACGAGCAGTACTTC
>.|TRBV20-1|.|TRBJ2-3
CSARDRGSGTDTQYF
TGCAGTGCTAGAGATCGGGGGTCAGGCACAGATACGCAGTATTTT
>TRBD1|TRBV6-1|.|TRBJ2-6
CASSPTGGPFPSGANVLTF
TGTGCCAGCAGCCCAACAGGGGGCCCTTTCCCCTCTGGGGCCAACGTCCTGACTTTC
>.|TRBV7-2|.|TRBJ1-6
CASSLVGASGNSPLHF
TGTGCCAGCAGCTTAGTGGGAGCCTCTGGGAATTCACCCCTCCACTTT
>.|TRBV6-2/TRBV6-3|many|TRBJ2-5
CASSYMGVPETQYF
TGTGCCAGCAGTTATATGGGGGTTCCTGAGACCCAGTACTTC
>.|TRBV9|.|TRBJ2-1
CASSGTGSNEQFF
TGTGCCAGCAGCGGGACGGGGAGCAATGAGCAGTTCTTC
>.|TRBV19|.|TRBJ2-7
CASSPEIGPSREQYF
TGTGCCAGTAGTCCCGAGATCGGGCCGTCGCGCGAGCAGTACTTC
>TRBD2|TRBV6-1|.|TRBJ2-6
CASSDPTSYFGGANVLTF
TGTGCCAGCAGTGATCCGACTAGCTACTTTGGTGGGGCCAACGTCCTGACTTTC
>TRBD2|TRBV29-1|.|TRBJ2-5
CSVGGGFGAQETQYF
TGCAGCGTCGGGGGGGGGTTCGGAGCTCAAGAGACCCAGTACTTC
>.|TRBV7-9|.|TRBJ1-6
CASSLGPGGMLISPLHF
TGTGCCAGCAGCTTGGGTCCGGGGGGCATGTTAATTTCACCCCTCCACTTT
>.|TRBV11-2|once|TRBJ1-2
CASPSGENYGYTF
TGTGCCAGCCCTTCAGGGGAGAACTATGGCTACACCTTC
>TRBD2|TRBV6-1|.|TRBJ2-5
CASSPRVAGGLTQETQYF
TGTGCCAGCAGCCCCCGGGTAGCGGGAGGGCTTACCCAAGAGACCCAGTACTTC
>.|TRBV7-2|.|TRBJ1-6
CASSGIYGGYSPLHF
TGTGCCAGCAGCGGCATCTACGGAGGATACTCACCCCTCCACTTT
>.|TRBV27|.|TRBJ2-3
CASKRADTQYF
TGTGCCAGCAAGCGGGCGGATACGCAGTATTTT
>.|TRBV10-3|.|TRBJ1-1
CAISVREDTEAFF
TGTGCCATCAGTGTTAGGGAGGACACTGAAGCTTTCTTT
>TRBD2|TRBV7-9|.|TRBJ2-1
CASSPVTSGRVHNEQFF
TGTGCCAGCAGCCCCGTTACTAGCGGGAGGGTTCACAATGAGCAGTTCTTC
>.|TRBV6-1|.|TRBJ2-4
CASIHRTVAKNIQYF
TGTGCCAGCATTCATAGGACAGTAGCCAAAAACATTCAGTACTTC
>.|TRBV7-2|.|TRBJ1-5
CASSLSMGLSQPQHF
TGTGCCAGCAGCTTATCCATGGGGTTAAGTCAGCCCCAGCATTTT
>.|TRBV20-1|.|TRBJ1-5
CSAISGDQPQHF
TGCAGTGCAATTTCTGGAGATCAGCCCCAGCATTTT
>.|TRBV7-9|few|TRBJ2-7
CASNLDDSYEQYF
TGTGCCAGCAACCTCGACGACAGCTACGAGCAGTACTTC
>TRBD2|TRBV20-1|.|TRBJ2-2
CGGTSGSGELFF
TGCGGGGGGACTAGCGGATCCGGGGAGCTGTTTTTT
>.|TRBV12-5|.|TRBJ2-1
CASGFHGYYNEQFF
TGTGCTAGTGGTTTTCACGGGTATTACAATGAGCAGTTCTTC
>.|TRBV7-2|.|TRBJ2-7
CASSPLRQAPYEQYF
TGTGCCAGCAGCCCACTTAGACAGGCTCCCTACGAGCAGTACTTC
>TRBD1|TRBV4-3|.|TRBJ2-7
CASSQQQGAYEQYF
TGCGCCAGCAGCCAACAGCAGGGGGCCTACGAGCAGTACTTC
>TRBD1|TRBV7-2|.|TRBJ1-6
CASRMTGGFNSPLHF
TGTGCCAGCAGGATGACAGGGGGCTTTAATTCACCCCTCCACTTT
>.|TRBV25-1|.|TRBJ2-1
CASSRIYEQFF
TGTGCCAGCAGCAGGATCTATGAGCAGTTCTTC
>.|TRBV2|.|TRBJ2-7
CASFRDTNYEQYF
TGTGCCAGTTTCCGGGACACCAACTACGAGCAGTACTTC
>.|TRBV27|.|TRBJ2-1
CASSFRAGKEYNEQFF
TGTGCCAGCAGTTTTAGGGCGGGCAAGGAGTACAATGAGCAGTTCTTC
>.|TRBV20-1|.|TRBJ1-1
CSARITGTPEAFF
TGCAGTGCTAGAATAACAGGGACGCCTGAAGCTTTCTTT
>.|TRBV27|.|TRBJ2-7
CASSPQGGSYNEQYF
TGTGCCAGCAGCCCCCAGGGTGGCTCCTACAATGAGCAGTACTTC
>.|TRBV14|.|TRBJ2-7
CASSQIHEQYF
TGTGCCAGCAGCCAAATCCACGAGCAGTACTTC
>.|TRBV4-3|.|TRBJ1-6
CASSQDTGWTPLHF
TGCGCCAGCAGCCAAGATACAGGGTGGACACCCCTCCACTTT
>.|TRBV4-2|.|TRBJ2-7
CASSPTVGYYEQYF
TGTGCCAGCAGCCCGACAGTGGGGTACTACGAGCAGTACTTC
>TRBD2|TRBV10-2|.|TRBJ2-1
CASSESAGVGLNEQFF
TGCGCCAGCAGTGAGTCGGCGGGGGTAGGTTTAAATGAGCAGTTCTTC